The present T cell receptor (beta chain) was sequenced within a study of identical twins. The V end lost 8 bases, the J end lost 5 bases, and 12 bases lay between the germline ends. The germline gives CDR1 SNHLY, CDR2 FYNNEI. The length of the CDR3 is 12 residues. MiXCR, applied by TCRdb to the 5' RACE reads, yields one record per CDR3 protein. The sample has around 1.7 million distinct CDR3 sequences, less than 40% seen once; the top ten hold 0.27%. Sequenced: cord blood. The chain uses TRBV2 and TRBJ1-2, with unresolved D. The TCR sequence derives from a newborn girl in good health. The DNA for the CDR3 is TGTGCCAGCCAAGGACGGTCGTATGGCTACACCTTC. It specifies CASQGRSYGYTF.